The 22 T cell receptor beta chains reported below all come from one sample, sequenced in a study of blood T cells in healthy people across ages. PCR was performed a second time for about 7 to 12 cycles using a sample-barcoded 5' primer and a J-beta primer mix. TCRdb redid the calling of the 5' RACE reads with MiXCR, one entry per CDR3 protein. Here the sample spans approximately 700,000 distinct CDR3 sequences, about a third being singletons. Material for sequencing was blood. The receptors here all came from a woman at least 80 years old in good health.

The genes are TRBV30 and TRBJ1-1; the D gene is possibly TRBD1 (6 bases). There are 13 residues in the CDR3. Trimming removed 5 bases at V and 4 bases at J, with 14 bases between. In germline, CDR1 is GTSNPN, CDR2 SVGIG (reference sequence). Written as DNA, the CDR3 is TGTGCCTGGGAGACCCTCAGGGGCACTGAAGCTTTCTTT. This sequence encodes CAWETLRGTEAFF.

The J gene is TRBJ1-6, the V gene TRBV5-5; TRBD1 might be the D (5 bases). The CDR3 covers 14 residues. Trimming took off 4 bases at V and 8 bases at J, with 13 bases between the two ends. Looked up from germline, CDR1 is SGHKS and CDR2 is YYEKEE (reference sequence). The CDR3 region is CASSAGNLDSPLHF. CDR3 nucleotide sequence: TGTGCCAGCAGCGCAGGGAATCTGGATTCACCCCTCCACTTT.

This clonotype was counted a single time. A much larger clonotype is one base distant, so this may be a read error. The chain joins TRBV4-3 to TRBJ1-2, with TRBD1 as a possible D gene (6 bases). Germline CDR1 and CDR2: LGHNA and YSLEER. The CDR3 extends over 14 amino acids. The CDR3 sequence: CASSLGQSAYDYTF. CDR3 bases: TGCGCCAGCAGCCTTGGACAGTCCGCCTATGACTACACCTTC.

There are many counts of this clonotype. This chain joins TRBV30 and TRBJ2-7, with D unclear. Germline V CDR1 and CDR2: GTSNPN, SVGIG (reference sequence). The CDR3 runs 13 residues. V lost 0 bases, J lost 0 bases, and 6 bases lay in between. The CDR3 protein is CAWSVAHSYEQYF. The CDR3 DNA follows: TGTGCCTGGAGTGTAGCGCACTCCTACGAGCAGTACTTC.

With respect to this clonotype: This may be a read error, as it is one base from a much larger clone. The chain recombines TRBV2 with TRBJ2-5; maybe TRBD2 (7 bases). The CDR3 spans 13 residues. Germline assignment: CDR1 SNHLY and CDR2 FYNNEI. The V gene lost 11 bases and the J gene lost 4 bases, with 17 bases spanning the gap. DNA for the CDR3: TGTGCCGCCGCGGGGGCGTTGAGAGAGACCCAGTACTTC. This codes for CAAAGALRETQYF.

The rearrangement links TRBV20-1 to TRBJ2-7; 9 positions match TRBD2. In germline, CDR1 is DFQATT, CDR2 SNEGSKA (reference sequence). V gave up 5 bases and J gave up 0 bases; unmatched junction bases: 2. The CDR3 extends over 13 amino acids. The CDR3 here is CSAGGLASYEQYF. The CDR3 coding sequence is TGCAGTGCTGGGGGACTAGCCTCCTACGAGCAGTACTTC.

This clonotype occurred many times. The chain uses TRBV6-2 or TRBV6-3 and TRBJ2-7, with 8 bases lining up with TRBD1. This CDR3 has 16 residues. Germline V gene data show CDR1 as MNHEY and CDR2 as SVGEGT. Trimming took 4 bases from V and 6 from J; bases not matched to a gene: 14. The CDR3: CASSSPGTGGFPEQYF. The CDR3 coding sequence is TGTGCCAGCAGTTCCCCAGGGACAGGTGGCTTCCCCGAGCAGTACTTC.

About this clonotype itself: A much larger clonotype is one base distant, so this may be a read error. This chain joins TRBV12-3 or TRBV12-4 and TRBJ2-3; D remains ambiguous. Between the trimmed V and J ends, which lost 6 bases and 4 bases, there was a span of 8 bases. CDR3 size: 12 residues. CDR3 residues: CASRLYADTQYF. The CDR3 nucleotides read TGTGCCAGCAGATTGTACGCAGATACGCAGTATTTT.

This clonotype was counted many times. This chain links TRBV20-1 with TRBJ2-1; either TRBD1 or TRBD2 may fit D (5 bases each). The CDR3 has 15 amino acids. Trimming pared 1 base from V and 10 bases from J, leaving 20 bases between. Germline-derived CDR1 and CDR2 are DFQATT and SNEGSKA (reference sequence). CDR3 sequence: CSARGPLLGEGEQFF. CDR3 bases: TGCAGTGCTAGAGGTCCCCTCCTGGGCGAGGGGGAGCAGTTCTTC.

This clonotype was counted only a few times. J is TRBJ1-6 and V is TRBV12-3 or TRBV12-4; perhaps TRBD1 as D (6 bases). The length of the CDR3 is 17 residues. V was pared by 0 bases and J by 9 bases, with 18 bases between. CDR3 loop: CASSLALGGAQSSPLHF. In DNA form, the CDR3 reads TGTGCCAGCAGTTTAGCGCTTGGGGGGGCGCAAAGTTCACCCCTCCACTTT.

At least ten counts were recorded for this clonotype. V gene TRBV21-1 combines with J gene TRBJ2-7; the table's D call of TRBD1 was not tested on the DNA. TRBV21-1 is a listed pseudogene. CDR3 length equals 18 residues. The CDR3 nucleotides read TGTGCCAGCAGCAAAGGCCCTCGTGGCGGGGCGTCCGCCTACGAGCAGTACTTC. This encodes CASSKGPRGGASAYEQYF.

This clonotype has more than one count but fewer than ten. The J gene is TRBJ1-2, the V gene TRBV18; D is unclear. From germline, CDR1 is KGHSH and CDR2 LQKENI. Between the trimmed V and J ends, which lost 5 bases and 1 base, there was a span of 20 bases. The CDR3 has 17 amino acids. In DNA form, the CDR3 reads TGTGCCAGCTCAACAAAAGCGGGAGGGCTGAATAACTATGGCTACACCTTC. Translation gives CASSTKAGGLNNYGYTF. The entire variable domain, with the rest obtained from reference TRBV18 and TRBJ1-2, is as follows: NAGVMQNPRHLVRRRGQEARLRCSPMKGHSHVYWYRQLPEEGLKFMVYLQKENIIDESGMPKERFSAEFPKEGPSILRIQQVVRGDSAAYFCASSTKAGGLNNYGYTFGSGTRLTVV.

The J gene is TRBJ2-1, the V gene TRBV18, with 7 bases that match TRBD1. This CDR3 is 15 amino acids long. The V gene end was trimmed by 0 bases and the J gene end by 7 bases; junction bases not matched to a gene: 6. CDR1 and CDR2 (germline): KGHSH, LQKENI. The CDR3 sequence: CASSPPSGTANEQFF. CDR3 nucleotides: TGTGCCAGCTCACCACCGTCAGGGACAGCGAATGAGCAGTTCTTC.

Turning to this clonotype: A much larger clone is a single base away; this may be a read error. The J gene is TRBJ2-7, the V gene TRBV29-1; TRBD1 aligns across 7 bases. Germline values: CDR1 SQVTM, CDR2 ANQGSEA. There are 12 residues in the CDR3. CDR3: CSIDPLTGSVYF. CDR3 DNA sequence: TGCAGCATTGATCCCCTGACAGGGTCCGTGTACTTC.

This clonotype was counted ten times or more. The chain uses TRBV11-2 and TRBJ2-1; D remains ambiguous. The CDR3 spans 14 residues. Looked up from germline, CDR1 is SGHAT and CDR2 is FQNNGV. Trimming took off 3 bases at V and 4 bases at J, with 10 bases between the two ends. The CDR3 DNA is TGTGCCAGCAGCTTGTTAGGCGGATACAATGAGCAGTTCTTC. It codes for CASSLLGGYNEQFF.

The chain is built from TRBV7-9 and TRBJ2-1, with TRBD2 matching 9 bases. CDR3 length: 15 residues. Germline V lookup: CDR1 SEHNR, CDR2 FQNEAQ (reference sequence). V dropped 5 bases and J dropped 7; count of bases not matched to a gene: 9. The CDR3 sequence: CASSRAGTSLNEQFF. Here the CDR3 DNA reads TGTGCCAGCAGCCGCGCCGGGACTAGCCTTAATGAGCAGTTCTTC.

This clonotype was counted at least ten times. This rearrangement joins TRBV11-2 to TRBJ2-1; perhaps TRBD2 as D (6 bases). Germline V gene lookup returns CDR1 SGHAT and CDR2 FQNNGV. Trimming pared 4 bases from V and 1 base from J, leaving 17 bases between. The CDR3 runs 17 residues. The chain's CDR3 is CASSSFGLAASYNEQFF. The CDR3 bases are TGTGCCAGCAGCTCCTTTGGGTTAGCGGCTTCCTACAATGAGCAGTTCTTC.

The J gene is TRBJ2-5, the V gene TRBV24-1; TRBD1 might be the D (5 bases). The CDR3 has 16 residues. Trimming left V 1 base short and J 1 base short, with 12 bases between. CDR1 and CDR2 (germline): KGHDR, SFDVKD. CDR3 loop: CATSDFPDSRQETQYF. The CDR3 DNA follows: TGTGCCACCAGTGATTTCCCCGACAGCCGCCAAGAGACCCAGTACTTC.

This clonotype has more than one count but fewer than ten. The chain carries TRBV5-4 and TRBJ2-3; a possible D gene is TRBD1 (6 bases). CDR1 and CDR2 (germline): SGHNT, YYREEE (reference sequence). This CDR3 has 15 residues. V was shortened by 1 base and J by 6 bases, with 15 bases between the two germline ends. CDR3 loop: CASSLPGAGTDTQYF. In nucleotides, the CDR3 is TGTGCCAGCAGCTTGCCAGGGGCTGGGACGGATACGCAGTATTTT.

This clonotype showed up many times. This chain links TRBV18 with TRBJ1-2; no definite D call. CDR1 is KGHSH and CDR2 is LQKENI in the germline V gene. V lost 1 base and J lost 6, with 9 bases in between. The CDR3 is 13 amino acids. The DNA for the CDR3 is TGTGCCAGCTCACCACTACCCGGGAATGGCTACACCTTC. Translating gives CASSPLPGNGYTF.

This clonotype has more than one count but fewer than ten. A single base separates this from a much larger clone, so it may be a read error. The J gene is TRBJ2-5, the V gene TRBV5-6; 7 bases line up with TRBD2. The V segment lost 0 bases and the J segment 11 bases; nucleotides outside the gene matches: 19. CDR3 size: 17 residues. The germline V gene encodes CDR1 SGHDT and CDR2 YYEEEE. As DNA, the CDR3 is TGTGCCAGCAGCTTGGGGGGGGGTGGTTTCATTTACAATGAGCAGTACTTC. It is translated as CASSLGGGGFIYNEQYF.

V and J are TRBV3-1 and TRBJ2-1, with 10 bases aligning to TRBD2. V lost 1 base, J lost 5 bases, and 5 bases stayed unmatched. The germline gives CDR1 LGHDT, CDR2 YNNKEL (reference sequence). The CDR3 extends over 16 amino acids. The CDR3, as DNA: TGTGCCAGCAGCCAAGGGCTAGCGGGAGTCAACAATGAGCAGTTCTTC. Its protein product is CASSQGLAGVNNEQFF.